In its sample, the clone carrying this TCR beta chain was seen a few times. cDNA libraries for TCR beta contained unique molecular identifiers. TCRdb analysed the PCR reads with MiXCR anew, one entry per CDR3 protein. In the table there are a few hundred thousand distinct CDR3 sequences, about 40% of which are singletons. The record originates from a study of post-analysis software for immune sequencing data. The TCR originated in a girl aged 2-9 years with multiple sclerosis. Sequencing was done on a sample of blood.

The CDR3 here is CASSPGQGAYTEAFF. As DNA, the CDR3 is TGTGCCAGCAGCCCCGGACAGGGGGCCTACACTGAAGCTTTCTTT. The V gene is TRBV7-8, the J gene TRBJ1-1, with 11 bases aligning to TRBD1. Germline V gene data show CDR1 as SGHVS and CDR2 as FQNEAQ. Trimming removed 5 bases from V and 3 bases from J; junction bases left unmatched: 5. This CDR3 is 15 amino acids long.